One sample yielded the 24 T cell receptor beta chains listed below, sequenced in a study of spatial heterogeneity in lung cancer. TCRdb reanalysed the 5' RACE reads using MiXCR and keeps one entry per CDR3 protein. The sample holds about 23,000 distinct CDR3 sequences, 4% to 6% seen once. Described time point: sample taken at primary tumor resection. Unsorted samples of tumor, nontumor lung or frozen PBMC had their whole RNA sequenced. Sequencing was performed on PBMCs, taken at surgery. Receptor source: a male donor with early-stage non-small cell lung cancer.

This clonotype was counted at least ten times. The genes are TRBV11-2 and TRBJ1-2, with 11 bases matching TRBD1. Germline loops: CDR1 SGHAT, CDR2 FQNNGV. CDR3 length: 14 residues. Trimming took 0 bases from V and 8 from J; bases not matched to a gene: 2. The CDR3 reads CASSLDRTGGGYTF. DNA of the CDR3: TGTGCCAGCAGCTTAGATCGGACAGGGGGCGGCTACACCTTC.

This clonotype was seen many times. The genes are TRBV6-1 and TRBJ2-3, with 8 bases identical to TRBD2. The germline V gene encodes CDR1 MNHNS and CDR2 SASEGT. V lost 2 bases, J lost 6 bases, and 7 bases stayed unmatched. CDR3 length equals 15 residues. The CDR3 DNA reads as TGTGCCAGCAGTGAATCGGGAGGGCATGCCGATACGCAGTATTTT. Translating gives CASSESGGHADTQYF.

This clonotype has at least ten counts. The chain carries TRBV5-4 and TRBJ2-3; no reliable D call. Germline V gives CDR1 SGHNT, CDR2 YYREEE (reference sequence). Trimming stripped 0 bases from V and 2 bases from J, with 7 bases between. The CDR3 length is 14 residues. The CDR3 loop is CASSLGTATDTQYF. CDR3 bases: TGTGCCAGCAGCTTGGGGACGGCCACAGATACGCAGTATTTT.

Turning to this clonotype: A much larger clone sits a single nucleotide away, making a read error possible. The V gene is TRBV28, the J gene TRBJ1-3; perhaps TRBD1 as D (5 bases). The germline V gene encodes CDR1 MDHEN and CDR2 SYDVKM. The CDR3 is 14 residues long. The CDR3 coding sequence is TGTACCAGCACCGCCCAAGGGACCGGAAACACCATATATTTT. It encodes CTSTAQGTGNTIYF. Together with reference TRBV28 and TRBJ1-3, the CDR3 gives the full variable domain: DVKVTQSSRYLVKRTGEKVFLECVQDMDHENMFWYRQDPGLGLRLIYFSYDVKMKEKGDIPEGYSVSREKKERFSLILESASTNQTSMYLCTSTAQGTGNTIYFGEGSWLTVV.

This clonotype has ten or more counts. The chain couples TRBV5-1 to TRBJ2-3; D gene uncertain. Germline CDR1 reads SGHRS; CDR2 reads YFSETQ. The CDR3 spans 14 residues. The V and J ends lost 2 bases and 2 bases respectively, with 9 bases between them. The CDR3 here is CASSFSTDTDTQYF. CDR3 bases: TGCGCCAGCAGCTTCTCAACTGACACAGATACGCAGTATTTT. Using reference TRBV5-1 and TRBJ2-3 for the parts outside the CDR3, the full variable domain is KAGVTQTPRYLIKTRGQQVTLSCSPISGHRSVSWYQQTPGQGLQFLFEYFSETQRNKGNFPGRFSGRQFSNSRSEMNVSTLELGDSALYLCASSFSTDTDTQYFGPGTRLTVL.

This clonotype is labeled as medium-sized. V usage is TRBV5-1 and J usage is TRBJ2-1; 7 positions match TRBD2. The CDR3 has 14 residues. Germline CDR1 is SGHRS and CDR2 is YFSETQ. The V and J ends lost 2 bases and 3 bases, in that order; junction bases with no gene match: 2. The CDR3 DNA reads as TGCGCCAGCAGCTTAGGCGGGAGCTACAATGAGCAGTTCTTC. This translates into CASSLGGSYNEQFF.

This clonotype was detected ten times or more. V gene TRBV5-1 combines with J gene TRBJ2-7, with 8 bases that match TRBD1. V shed 4 bases and J 0 bases; nucleotides not matched to a gene: 3. The CDR3 loop spans 14 amino acids. Per the germline V gene, CDR1 is SGHRS and CDR2 is YFSETQ. The CDR3 sequence is CASSRDRPSYEQYF. CDR3 sequence (DNA): TGCGCCAGCAGCCGGGACAGGCCCTCCTACGAGCAGTACTTC.

In its sample, this clonotype was seen many times. V usage is TRBV6-1 and J usage is TRBJ2-5, with 7 bases aligning to TRBD1. The length of the CDR3 is 14 residues. V dropped 7 bases and J dropped 1; count of bases not matched to a gene: 6. Germline V gene lookup returns CDR1 MNHNS and CDR2 SASEGT. CDR3 DNA: TGTGCCAGCACTTCGGGACAGACCCAAGAGACCCAGTACTTC. Encoded protein: CASTSGQTQETQYF.

This clonotype appeared many times. In DNA form, the CDR3 reads TGTGCCACCTGGGAGGAATGGCGGTACTATAGCAATCAGCCCCAGCATTTT. As protein: CATWEEWRYYSNQPQHF. This chain connects TRBV28 to TRBJ1-5; D remains ambiguous. Trimming took 10 bases from V and 0 from J, leaving 22 bases between them. Per the germline V gene, CDR1 is MDHEN and CDR2 is SYDVKM. This CDR3 is built from 17 residues.

This clonotype was found many times. The gene calls are TRBV10-3 and TRBJ2-3; 10 nucleotides match TRBD2. This CDR3 is built from 15 residues. CDR1 and CDR2 from the germline V gene are ENHRY and SYGVKD. V shed 6 bases and J 3 bases; nucleotides not matched to a gene: 6. The CDR3 reads CAISTTSGTTDTQYF. CDR3 coding DNA: TGTGCCATCAGCACTACTAGCGGGACTACAGATACGCAGTATTTT.

This clonotype occurred many times. The chain carries TRBV2 and TRBJ1-3, with D hard to call. This CDR3 has 16 amino acids. Germline CDR1 is SNHLY and CDR2 is FYNNEI. Trimming removed 4 bases at V and 0 bases at J, with 13 bases between. This CDR3 is CASSVSGPLSGNTIYF. The CDR3 bases are TGTGCCAGCAGTGTATCCGGGCCCCTCTCTGGAAACACCATATATTTT.

The sample holds many counts of this clonotype. The rearrangement links TRBV3-1 to TRBJ2-3; no definite D call. The CDR3 spans 16 residues. The V end was cut by 4 bases, the J end by 5 bases, with 19 bases between. The germline gives CDR1 LGHDT, CDR2 YNNKEL (reference sequence). The CDR3 loop is CASSPRATPSLDTQYF. DNA of the CDR3: TGTGCCAGCAGCCCCCGGGCGACCCCCAGTCTAGATACGCAGTATTTT.

The gene calls are TRBV6-1 and TRBJ2-5, with 8 bases matching TRBD1. CDR1 is MNHNS and CDR2 is SASEGT in the germline V gene. V shed 4 bases and J 5 bases; nucleotides not matched to a gene: 3. This CDR3 comprises 13 residues. This CDR3 is CASSARTGETQYF. The DNA for the CDR3 is TGTGCCAGCAGTGCTCGGACAGGGGAGACCCAGTACTTC.

This clonotype was seen ten or more times. V is TRBV7-8 and J is TRBJ1-1; no reliable D call. Germline V gene lookup returns CDR1 SGHVS and CDR2 FQNEAQ. The CDR3 sequence is 12 residues long. The V gene lost 5 bases and the J gene lost 6 bases, with 10 bases spanning the gap. Here the CDR3 DNA reads TGTGCCAGCAGCCCCATCAATTCTGAAGCTTTCTTT. It encodes CASSPINSEAFF.

This clonotype is deemed medium-sized. The chain has TRBV29-1 and TRBJ1-4; the D is unclear. V was pared by 7 bases and J by 5 bases, with 14 bases between. The CDR3 extends over 13 amino acids. Germline V gene data show CDR1 as SQVTM and CDR2 as ANQGSEA. The CDR3 DNA is TGCAGCGGTAGGACCTCGGGCAATGAAAAACTGTTTTTT. Translating gives CSGRTSGNEKLFF. The variable domain in full, with the rest retrieved from reference TRBV29-1 and TRBJ1-4, is SAVISQKPSRDICQRGTSLTIQCQVDSQVTMMFWYRQQPGQSLTLIATANQGSEATYESGFVIDKFPISRPNLTFSTLTVSNMSPEDSSIYLCSGRTSGNEKLFFGSGTQLSVL.

This clonotype was detected ten times or more. The chain combines TRBV11-2 with TRBJ2-1, with no clear D. V shed 5 bases and J shed 5 bases, with 13 bases lying between them. The CDR3 extends over 14 amino acids. Germline loops: CDR1 SGHAT, CDR2 FQNNGV. The CDR3 here is CASSAGSLNNEQFF. CDR3 coding DNA: TGTGCCAGCAGCGCCGGATCCCTGAACAATGAGCAGTTCTTC.

This clonotype came up many times. This chain links TRBV5-1 with TRBJ2-3; D possibly uses TRBD1 or TRBD2 (5 bases each). The CDR3 is 14 residues long. Germline V gene sequence: CDR1 SGHRS, CDR2 YFSETQ. V was clipped by 7 bases and J by 3 bases, with 15 bases between them. The CDR3 DNA follows: TGCGCCAGCGCCTCCGGGACGGCAACAGATACGCAGTATTTT. This translates into CASASGTATDTQYF.

This clonotype was found many times. CDR3 protein: CASSSGTLRQETQYF. In nucleotides, the CDR3 is TGTGCCAGCAGCTCGGGAACCCTCCGACAAGAGACCCAGTACTTC. The chain carries TRBV7-2 and TRBJ2-5; possibly TRBD2 for D (5 bases). There are 15 residues in the CDR3. V lost 4 bases and J lost 2, with 14 bases in between. Per germline, CDR1 SGHTA and CDR2 FQGNSA.

In its sample, this clonotype was seen many times. The CDR3 region has the DNA TGTGCCAGTTCGGGACTCCCATTCACAGCAGAGACCCAGTACTTC. Amino acid sequence: CASSGLPFTAETQYF. The chain joins TRBV19 to TRBJ2-5, with a weak D call TRBD2 (6 bases). This CDR3 has 15 residues. The germline CDR1 and CDR2 sequences are LNHDA and SQIVND (reference sequence). V was cut by 8 bases and J by 4 bases, with 20 bases left in between.

Ten or more counts support this clonotype. This chain connects TRBV6-1 to TRBJ1-1; TRBD1 agrees at 12 bases. Germline lookup yields CDR1 MNHNS and CDR2 SASEGT. The CDR3 consists of 18 residues. The V segment lost 6 bases and the J segment 5 bases; nucleotides outside the gene matches: 16. Here the CDR3 reads CASRPTPGTGGAWTEAFF. The DNA of the CDR3 is TGTGCCAGCAGACCAACCCCCGGGACAGGGGGCGCGTGGACTGAAGCTTTCTTT.

There are many counts of this clonotype. V is TRBV10-2 and J is TRBJ1-1; 7 bases match TRBD1. The trim removed 0 bases at V and 8 bases at J, leaving 6 bases unmatched. CDR3 length: 14 residues. Per the germline V gene, CDR1 is WSHSY and CDR2 is SAAADI. The CDR3 here is CASSESGGGREAFF. For the CDR3, the DNA is TGCGCCAGCAGTGAGTCGGGAGGGGGCAGAGAAGCTTTCTTT.

The sample holds many counts of this clonotype. The chain uses TRBV19 and TRBJ2-2, with TRBD2 matching 8 bases. This CDR3 has 17 amino acids. The J segment lost 4 bases and the V segment lost 5 bases, leaving 12 bases of the junction unmatched. CDR1 is LNHDA and CDR2 is SQIVND in the germline V gene (reference sequence). CDR3: CASSFQSGSSGTGELFF. Written as DNA, the CDR3 is TGTGCCAGTAGTTTTCAGAGCGGGAGCAGTGGCACCGGGGAGCTGTTTTTT.

This clonotype appeared many times. The chain couples TRBV3-1 to TRBJ2-5; D remains unclear. Germline loops: CDR1 LGHDT, CDR2 YNNKEL (reference sequence). This CDR3 has 14 amino acids. With 4 bases removed from V and 5 bases from J, the gap between germline ends came to 14 bases. CDR3: CASSPSGLGETQYF. DNA for the CDR3: TGTGCCAGCAGCCCATCAGGCTTGGGGGAGACCCAGTACTTC.

This clonotype showed up many times. This chain connects TRBV5-5 to TRBJ1-2; 8 bases align to TRBD1. The CDR3 is 17 amino acids. Looked up from germline, CDR1 is SGHKS and CDR2 is YYEKEE (reference sequence). The junction had 12 bases not matched to a gene; V was cut back by 3 bases and J by 2 bases. This CDR3 is CASSSWTGLRKNYGYTF. For the CDR3, the DNA is TGTGCCAGCAGCTCTTGGACAGGGCTACGGAAAAACTATGGCTACACCTTC.